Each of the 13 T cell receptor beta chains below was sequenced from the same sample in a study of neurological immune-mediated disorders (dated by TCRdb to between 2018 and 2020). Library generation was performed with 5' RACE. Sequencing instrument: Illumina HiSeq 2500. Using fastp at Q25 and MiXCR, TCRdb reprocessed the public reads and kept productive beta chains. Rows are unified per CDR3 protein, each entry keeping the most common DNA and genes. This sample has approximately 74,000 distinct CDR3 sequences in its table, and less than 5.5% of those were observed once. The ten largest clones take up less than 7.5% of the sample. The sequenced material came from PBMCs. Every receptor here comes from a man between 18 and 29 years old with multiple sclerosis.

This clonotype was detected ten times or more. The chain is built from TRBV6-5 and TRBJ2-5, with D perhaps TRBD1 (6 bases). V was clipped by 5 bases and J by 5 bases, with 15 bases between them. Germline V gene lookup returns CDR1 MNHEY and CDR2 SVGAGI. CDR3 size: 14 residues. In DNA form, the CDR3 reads TGTGCCAGCAGTAGTGGGACAAGGCGGGAGACCCAGTACTTC. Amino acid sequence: CASSSGTRRETQYF.

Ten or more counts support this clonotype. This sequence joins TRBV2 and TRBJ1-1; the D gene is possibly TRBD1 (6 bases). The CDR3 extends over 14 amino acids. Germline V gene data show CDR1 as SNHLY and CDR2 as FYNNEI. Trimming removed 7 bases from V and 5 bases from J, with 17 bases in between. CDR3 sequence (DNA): TGTGCCAGCACAAATTCTCAGGGGAGGACTGAAGCTTTCTTT. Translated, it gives CASTNSQGRTEAFF.

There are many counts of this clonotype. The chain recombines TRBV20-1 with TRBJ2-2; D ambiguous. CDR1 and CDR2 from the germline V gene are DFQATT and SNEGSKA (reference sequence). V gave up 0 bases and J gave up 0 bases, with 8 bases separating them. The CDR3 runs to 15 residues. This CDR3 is CSARDPSANTGELFF. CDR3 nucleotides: TGCAGTGCTAGAGATCCCTCCGCGAACACCGGGGAGCTGTTTTTT.

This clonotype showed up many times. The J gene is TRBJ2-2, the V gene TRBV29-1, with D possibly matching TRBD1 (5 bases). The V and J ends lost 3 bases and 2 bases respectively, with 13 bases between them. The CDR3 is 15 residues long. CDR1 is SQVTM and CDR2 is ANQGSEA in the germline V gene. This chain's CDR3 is CSVEPQGSNTGELFF. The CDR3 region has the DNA TGCAGCGTTGAGCCGCAGGGATCAAACACCGGGGAGCTGTTTTTT.

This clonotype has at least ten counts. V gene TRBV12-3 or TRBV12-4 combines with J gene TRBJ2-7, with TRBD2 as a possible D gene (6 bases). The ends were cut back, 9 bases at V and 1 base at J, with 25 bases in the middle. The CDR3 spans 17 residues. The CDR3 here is CASLWGDPSGESYEQYF. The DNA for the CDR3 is TGTGCCAGTCTGTGGGGGGACCCATCCGGGGAATCCTACGAGCAGTACTTC.

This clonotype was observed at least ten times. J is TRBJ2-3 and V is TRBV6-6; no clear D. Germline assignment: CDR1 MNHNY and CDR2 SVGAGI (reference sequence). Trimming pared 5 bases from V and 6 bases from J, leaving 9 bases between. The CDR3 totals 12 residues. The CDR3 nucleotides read TGTGCCAGCAGTCCCGACCGGGATACGCAGTATTTT. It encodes CASSPDRDTQYF.

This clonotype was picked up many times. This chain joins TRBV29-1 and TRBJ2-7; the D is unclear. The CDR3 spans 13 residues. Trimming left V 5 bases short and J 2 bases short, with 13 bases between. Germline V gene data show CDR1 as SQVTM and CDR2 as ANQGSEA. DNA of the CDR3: TGCAGCGTTTCCGAAACAGCCCCCTACGAGCAGTACTTC. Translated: CSVSETAPYEQYF.

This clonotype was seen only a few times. CDR3 nucleotide sequence: TGTGCCTGGAGTAGTTTCGGGGATGGGGCCGGGGAGCTGTTTTTT. As protein: CAWSSFGDGAGELFF. The chain links TRBV30 to TRBJ2-2, with a possible D match to TRBD2 (5 bases). Germline V gene data show CDR1 as GTSNPN and CDR2 as SVGIG (reference sequence). The CDR3 covers 15 residues. V was trimmed by 2 bases and J by 6 bases, leaving 16 bases between them.

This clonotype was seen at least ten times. The CDR3 is CSASPPVDGYTF. As DNA, the CDR3 is TGCAGTGCTTCCCCCCCGGTCGATGGCTACACCTTC. The J gene is TRBJ1-2, the V gene TRBV20-1; D gene unclear. The CDR3 is 12 amino acids. V was clipped by 5 bases and J by 6 bases, with 13 bases between them. In germline, CDR1 is DFQATT, CDR2 SNEGSKA (reference sequence).

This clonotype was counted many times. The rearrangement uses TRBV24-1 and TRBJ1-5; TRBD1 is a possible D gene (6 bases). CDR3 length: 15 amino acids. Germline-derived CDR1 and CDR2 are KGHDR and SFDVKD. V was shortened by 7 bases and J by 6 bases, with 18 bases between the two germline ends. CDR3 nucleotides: TGTGCCACCAGCCCCGGACAGCCTGTGGGTCAGCCCCAGCATTTT. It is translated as CATSPGQPVGQPQHF.

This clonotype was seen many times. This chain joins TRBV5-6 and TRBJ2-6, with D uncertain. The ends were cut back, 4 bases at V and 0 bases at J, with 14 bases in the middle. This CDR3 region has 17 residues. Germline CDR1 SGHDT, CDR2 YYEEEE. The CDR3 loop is CASSLLEAHSGANVLTF. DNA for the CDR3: TGTGCCAGCAGCCTTCTCGAGGCCCACTCTGGGGCCAACGTCCTGACTTTC.

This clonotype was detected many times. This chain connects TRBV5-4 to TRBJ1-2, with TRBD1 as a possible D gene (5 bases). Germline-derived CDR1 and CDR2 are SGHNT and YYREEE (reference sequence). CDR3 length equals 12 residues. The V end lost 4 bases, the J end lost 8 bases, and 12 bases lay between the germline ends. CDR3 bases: TGTGCCAGCAGCGCTGACGGGGCGGGCTACACCTTC. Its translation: CASSADGAGYTF.

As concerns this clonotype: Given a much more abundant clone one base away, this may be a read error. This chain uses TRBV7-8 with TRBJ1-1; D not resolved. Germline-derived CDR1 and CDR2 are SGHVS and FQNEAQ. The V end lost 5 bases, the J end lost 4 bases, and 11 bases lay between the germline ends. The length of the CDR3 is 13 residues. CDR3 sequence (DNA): TGTGCCAGCAGCCCCCGGAGCGGCACTGAAGCTTTCTTT. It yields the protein CASSPRSGTEAFF.